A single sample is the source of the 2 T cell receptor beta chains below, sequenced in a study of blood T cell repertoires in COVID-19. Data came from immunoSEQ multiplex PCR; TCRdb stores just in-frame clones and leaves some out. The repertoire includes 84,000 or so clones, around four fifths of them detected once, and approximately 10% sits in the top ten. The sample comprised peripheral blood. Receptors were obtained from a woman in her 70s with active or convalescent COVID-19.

The CDR3 loop is CASSSQGGAQNTEAFF. CDR3 in DNA: TGTGCCAGCAGTTCACAGGGGGGGGCCCAGAACACTGAAGCTTTCTTT. The genes are TRBV27 and TRBJ1-1, with 8 bases that match TRBD1. Losses at the gene ends were 4 bases for V and 1 base for J; bases not matched to a gene: 8. This CDR3 is built from 16 residues. Germline values: CDR1 MNHEY, CDR2 SMNVEV (reference sequence).

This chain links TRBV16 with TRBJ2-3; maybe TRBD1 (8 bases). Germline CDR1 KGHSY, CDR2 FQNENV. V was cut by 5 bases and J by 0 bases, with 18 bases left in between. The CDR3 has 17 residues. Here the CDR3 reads CASSKRAGDRSTDTQYF. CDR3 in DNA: TGTGCCAGCAGCAAGCGCGCGGGGGACAGGAGCACAGATACGCAGTATTTT.